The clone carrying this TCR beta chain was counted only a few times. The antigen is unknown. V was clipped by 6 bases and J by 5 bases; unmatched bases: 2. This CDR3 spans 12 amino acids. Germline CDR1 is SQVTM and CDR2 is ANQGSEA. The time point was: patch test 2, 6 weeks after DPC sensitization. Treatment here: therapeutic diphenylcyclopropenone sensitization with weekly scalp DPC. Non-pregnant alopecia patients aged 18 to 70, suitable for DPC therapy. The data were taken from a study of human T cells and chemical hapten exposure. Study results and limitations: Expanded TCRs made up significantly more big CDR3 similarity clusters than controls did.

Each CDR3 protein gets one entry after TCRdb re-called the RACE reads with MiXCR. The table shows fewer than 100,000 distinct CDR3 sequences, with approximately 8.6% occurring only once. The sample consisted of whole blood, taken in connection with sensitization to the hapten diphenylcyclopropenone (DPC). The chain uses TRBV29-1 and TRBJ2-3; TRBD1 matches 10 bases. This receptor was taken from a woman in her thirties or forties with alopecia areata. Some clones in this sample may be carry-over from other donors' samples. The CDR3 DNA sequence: TGCAGCGTCGGACAGGGGGGAGATACGCAGTATTTT. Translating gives CSVGQGGDTQYF.